The present T cell receptor (beta chain) was sequenced within a study of vaccination effects on CD4 cells after COVID-19 (dated by TCRdb to 2022 to 2024). Broadly, across the study: Across the study, the median time from the second dose to post-vaccine sampling was 72 days (range 14 to 241). The study compared SARS-CoV-2 spike-specific CD4+ TCR repertoires before and after mRNA vaccination in COVID-19 convalescent patients and infection-naive vaccine recipients. Cultures from other donors in the study were sequenced using the Oncomine TCR Beta short-read assay on an Illumina iSeq 100. A total of 10 COVID-19 convalescent patients and a few SARS-CoV-2-naive healthy vaccine recipients were included in the full study. Summary of the overall study and its limitations: In healthy vaccine recipients, vaccine-induced clones were almost all SARS-CoV-2 mono-reactive, with only 1 of 255 cross-reactive with common cold coronaviruses. Marked clonal contraction was observed in both infection-induced and vaccine-induced clones at late post-vaccination timepoints, consistent with waning T cell responses. The study was limited by a small number of convalescent patients, and early post-infection timepoints were lacking.

The library was prepared using the immunoSEQ multiplex PCR assay. DNA from the cultured, isolated CD4+ T cells was subjected to TCR beta CDR3 sequencing. Per the authors' processing: Non-productive TCR sequences were removed and reads were trimmed to the CDR3 region, keeping CDR3s of at least 7 amino acids. The MANAFEST web app was used to pick out antigen-specific clonotypes by comparing their expansion in peptide wells with that in reference cultures. To count as positive, a clone had to show expansion at FDR<0.05 compared with the reference and with all other wells, an odds ratio above 5, and a frequency above 0.1% in two replicate wells. Cross-reactive clonotypes were defined as significantly expanded in SARS-CoV-2 spike wells and in at least one common cold coronavirus spike condition. Using the stringdist R package, CDR3 similarity was measured by Levenshtein distance, and unrooted trees were constructed with ape in R 3.6.1. As stored in TCRdb, this immuneACCESS dataset retains in-frame rearrangements with V and J assigned. A fraction of the clones does not appear; measured against another copy, unresolved V genes explain less than half of the discrepancy, and the remainder lacks a known reason. From that table come the V and J calls and clone size; the DNA was used to work out D and trimming. The sample yields tens of thousands of clones; roughly 67% were counted once. Clones ranked in the top ten supply roughly 8.4% of the sample.

For CDR1 and CDR2, the germline V gene (reference sequence) lists SGHNT and YYREEE. Trimming takes 4 bases from V and 1 base from J, and the germline ends sit 5 bases apart. The CDR3 sequence holds 12 residues, the cysteine and phenylalanine included. This entry keeps only the CDR3 DNA: 36 bases, framed from base 1. To note about this clone: The specificity of this receptor is unknown. Base-call qualities are not available, and no considerably larger clone is one nucleotide away.

In the ViraFEST assay, PBMC were stimulated with viral peptide pools, and antigen-specific CD4+ T cell clonotypes were then identified by expansion using TCR sequencing. After around 11 days of culture, CD4+ T cells were isolated with the EasySep CD4+ T cell isolation kit. Each participant got two doses of an mRNA SARS-CoV-2 vaccine, either BNT162b2 or mRNA-1273. The absence of prior SARS-CoV-2 infection in healthy vaccine recipients was confirmed by negative nucleocapsid antibodies before and after vaccination. Each well held over 1.5 million PBMC cultured in IMDM containing about 5.5% human AB serum, roughly 9.6 IU/ml IL-2 and gentamicin, along with around 9.4 ug/ml peptides. On days 3 and 7, half of the culture medium was replaced with fresh IL-2-containing medium. Unless noted otherwise, every peptide stimulation condition was grown in triplicate wells. Using Ficoll-Paque Plus gradient centrifugation, PBMC were separated from whole blood and then either used fresh or cryopreserved at -140C. The overlapping peptide pools covered the spike proteins of SARS-CoV-2 and of the common cold coronaviruses HCoV-NL63, HCoV-OC43 and HCoV-229E. The QIAamp micro DNA kit was used to extract genomic DNA from the cultured CD4+ T cells.

The sequences come from CD4+ T cells from PBMCs cultured with SARS-CoV-2 spike peptides, collected after COVID-19 vaccination. Read against the paper, the sample's cell subset or site label means: SARS-CoV-2 spike overlapping peptide pool stimulation. The rearrangement combines TRBV5-4 with TRBJ1-2; the D segment cannot be called with confidence. The sequence was obtained from a human donor who received a COVID-19 vaccine. The CDR3 protein: CASSLNNYGYTF. The DNA is as follows: TGTGCCAGCAGCCTCAATAACTATGGCTACACCTTC. Supplemented by the reference TRBV5-4 and TRBJ1-2 proteins around the CDR3, the complete variable domain is ETGVTQSPTHLIKTRGQQVTLRCSSQSGHNTVSWYQQALGQGPQFIFQYYREEENGRGNFPPRFSGLQFPNYSSELNVNALELDDSALYLCASSLNNYGYTFGSGTRLTVV.